The next 25 T cell receptor beta chains were all read from a single sample in a study of blood T cells in healthy people across ages. With a J-beta primer mix and a sample-barcoded 5' primer, a second PCR ran about 7 to 11 cycles. TCRdb ran MiXCR on the 5' RACE reads and lists one entry per CDR3 protein. This table holds 800,000 to 900,000 distinct CDR3 sequences, 55% to 65% found once. Input material: blood. These receptors came from a man aged 25 to 40 in good health.

This chain joins TRBV18 and TRBJ2-1; 8 nucleotides match TRBD1. J lost 7 bases, V lost 3 bases, and 8 bases had no gene match. Per germline, CDR1 KGHSH and CDR2 LQKENI. The CDR3 consists of 15 residues. CDR3 sequence reads: CASSPMTGAVNEQFF. The CDR3 nucleotides read TGTGCCAGCTCACCGATGACAGGGGCGGTAAATGAGCAGTTCTTC.

The chain joins TRBV7-9 to TRBJ1-2; 9 bases agree with TRBD1. Germline CDR1 is SEHNR and CDR2 is FQNEAQ (reference sequence). J lost 5 bases, V lost 5 bases, and 12 bases had no gene match. This CDR3 has 16 residues. CDR3 sequence reads: CASSQVGTGKNYGYTF. CDR3 nucleotide sequence: TGTGCCAGCAGCCAAGTGGGGACAGGGAAAAATTATGGCTACACCTTC.

The chain employs TRBV7-2 and TRBJ1-4; D may be TRBD1 (6 bases). Trimming stripped 5 bases from V and 13 bases from J, with 14 bases between. Germline V CDR1 and CDR2: SGHTA, FQGNSA. CDR3 length equals 12 residues. The CDR3 spells CASSPRTDILFF. The CDR3 bases are TGTGCCAGCAGCCCCCGGACAGATATACTGTTTTTT.

The CDR3 is CATNAGTDDNYGYTF. The CDR3 DNA follows: TGTGCCACTAACGCCGGGACAGACGATAACTATGGCTACACCTTC. The rearrangement links TRBV27 to TRBJ1-2; 7 bases align to TRBD1. With 10 bases clipped from V and 1 base from J, the junction kept 12 bases outside the gene matches. The CDR3 runs to 15 residues. Germline-derived CDR1 and CDR2 are MNHEY and SMNVEV (reference sequence).

In regard to this clonotype: At one boundary the junction diverges from the germline segment, which might be a read error. The J gene is TRBJ2-6, the V gene TRBV12-3 or TRBV12-4, with D perhaps matching TRBD2 (5 bases). This CDR3 has 14 amino acids. The CDR3 spells CVSSLAPRANVLTF. The CDR3 DNA sequence: TGTGTCAGCAGTTTAGCGCCCCGGGCCAACGTCCTGACTTTC.

This clonotype was counted a few times. The CDR3 reads CSVEGLGSSYNEQFF. CDR3 nucleotides: TGCAGCGTTGAAGGCTTGGGGAGTTCCTACAATGAGCAGTTCTTC. V and J are TRBV29-1 and TRBJ2-1; possible D gene TRBD2, 5 bases. Germline values: CDR1 SQVTM, CDR2 ANQGSEA. This CDR3 has 15 residues. Deletions cut 1 base from V and 1 base from J, with 11 bases between.

This clonotype appeared a few times. The chain has TRBV4-3 and TRBJ2-1, with unresolved D. V lost 3 bases and J 2 bases, leaving 5 bases between the germline ends. Germline-derived CDR1 and CDR2 are LGHNA and YSLEER. The CDR3 runs 13 residues. The CDR3 loop is CASSHTAYNEQFF. For the CDR3, the DNA is TGCGCCAGCAGCCACACGGCCTACAATGAGCAGTTCTTC.

The V call is TRBV9, the J call TRBJ2-5; the D gene is possibly TRBD2 (5 bases). The J call is uncertain, as TRBJ2-7 better fits the DNA end. The germline V gene encodes CDR1 SGDLS and CDR2 YYNGEE. The CDR3 has 12 residues. CDR3 residues: CASGRTDYEQYF. The DNA for the CDR3 is TGTGCCAGCGGAAGGACTGATTACGAGCAGTACTTC.

This chain links TRBV20-1 with TRBJ2-3, with TRBD2 matching over 10 bases. Germline loops: CDR1 DFQATT, CDR2 SNEGSKA (reference sequence). The CDR3 extends over 15 amino acids. V was pared by 7 bases and J by 6 bases, with 13 bases of the junction left unmatched. In nucleotides, the CDR3 is TGCAGTGGTCAATCTGGGCTAGCGGGGGATGATACGCAGTATTTT. It yields the protein CSGQSGLAGDDTQYF.

This clonotype was found once. The CDR3 DNA follows: TGTGCCAGCAACCCCGTGCCCCGCGCCATGGGTGGCTACACCTTC. Amino acids: CASNPVPRAMGGYTF. The chain combines TRBV2 with TRBJ1-2; D gene ambiguous. Germline lookup yields CDR1 SNHLY and CDR2 FYNNEI. Trimming pared 7 bases from V and 7 bases from J, leaving 22 bases between. The CDR3 extends over 15 amino acids.

CDR3 in amino acids: CASSLVPQGAYEQYF. Written as DNA, the CDR3 is TGTGCCAGCAGCTTAGTCCCCCAGGGGGCCTACGAGCAGTACTTC. The chain combines TRBV7-2 with TRBJ2-7, with 7 bases aligning to TRBD1. V lost 1 base and J lost 2; bases outside the gene matches: 5. The CDR3 totals 15 residues. Per the germline V gene, CDR1 is SGHTA and CDR2 is FQGNSA.

This clonotype was found a few times. The chain employs TRBV2 and TRBJ2-7; maybe TRBD1 (5 bases). This CDR3 is 12 amino acids long. The germline V and J ends were trimmed by 6 bases and 6 bases, with 12 bases remaining between them. Per the germline V gene, CDR1 is SNHLY and CDR2 is FYNNEI. In nucleotides, the CDR3 is TGTGCCAGCAGCGCCCAGGGCTTCGAGCAGTACTTC. This gives the protein CASSAQGFEQYF.

There are a few counts of this clonotype. The chain is built from TRBV5-5 and TRBJ1-5; D not resolved. In germline, CDR1 is SGHKS, CDR2 YYEKEE (reference sequence). The ends were cut back, 0 bases at V and 5 bases at J, with 9 bases in the middle. The CDR3 loop spans 14 amino acids. CDR3 residues: CASSLEGFHQPQHF. The CDR3 nucleotides are TGTGCCAGCAGCTTGGAAGGGTTTCATCAGCCCCAGCATTTT.

This clonotype was observed a single time. This rearrangement joins TRBV6-5 to TRBJ1-1; D unresolved. The V gene's germline CDR1 is MNHEY and CDR2 SVGAGI. V shed 2 bases and J shed 1 base, with 5 bases lying between them. The CDR3 totals 13 residues. The CDR3 spells CASSYLQNTEAFF. The CDR3 DNA reads as TGTGCCAGCAGTTACCTACAGAACACTGAAGCTTTCTTT.

This clonotype showed up just a few times. The rearrangement links TRBV7-9 to TRBJ2-5, with 9 bases aligning to TRBD2. The germline V gene encodes CDR1 SEHNR and CDR2 FQNEAQ (reference sequence). The trim removed 5 bases at V and 2 bases at J, leaving 9 bases unmatched. The CDR3 runs to 16 residues. CDR3 bases: TGTGCCAGCAGCCATAGGACTAGCGCTCTTCAAGAGACCCAGTACTTC. Amino acid sequence: CASSHRTSALQETQYF. Together with reference TRBV7-9 and TRBJ2-5, the CDR3 gives the full variable domain: DTGVSQNPRHKITKRGQNVTFRCDPISEHNRLYWYRQTLGQGPEFLTYFQNEAQLEKSRLLSDRFSAERPKGSFSTLEIQRTEQGDSAMYLCASSHRTSALQETQYFGPGTRLLVL.

The chain is built from TRBV15 and TRBJ2-6; D is unresolved. V was pared by 0 bases and J by 1 base, with 1 base between. Germline-derived CDR1 and CDR2 are LNHNV and YYDKDF (reference sequence). The CDR3 loop spans 14 amino acids. The CDR3 is CATSRDSGANVLTF. The CDR3 DNA sequence: TGTGCCACCAGCAGAGATTCTGGGGCCAACGTCCTGACTTTC.

The chain carries TRBV11-3 and TRBJ2-1, with D uncertain. CDR1 and CDR2 (germline): SGHNT, YENEEA. The CDR3 sequence is 14 residues long. The V and J ends lost 1 base and 8 bases respectively, with 12 bases between them. CDR3 sequence: CASSLGVDPHEQFF. As DNA, the CDR3 is TGTGCCAGCAGCTTAGGGGTCGACCCCCATGAGCAGTTCTTC.

The chain is built from TRBV4-3 and TRBJ2-7; D could derive from TRBD1 or TRBD2 (5 bases each). Germline V gene sequence: CDR1 LGHNA, CDR2 YSLEER. Trimming removed 0 bases from V and 5 bases from J, with 14 bases in between. CDR3 length equals 15 residues. The CDR3 spells CASSQEWGIVNEQYF. Written as DNA, the CDR3 is TGCGCCAGCAGCCAAGAGTGGGGGATCGTCAACGAGCAGTACTTC.

This clonotype was picked up a small number of times. The V gene is TRBV5-1, the J gene TRBJ2-5, with D hard to call. The V and J ends lost 3 bases and 5 bases respectively, with 8 bases between them. The CDR3 is 12 residues long. The germline V gene encodes CDR1 SGHRS and CDR2 YFSETQ. CDR3 sequence (DNA): TGCGCCAGCAGCTCTCAGGCGGAGACCCAGTACTTC. This sequence encodes CASSSQAETQYF.

V and J are TRBV4-2 and TRBJ1-2, with D uncertain. CDR1 and CDR2 (germline): LGHNA, YNFKEQ. Trimming removed 0 bases from V and 1 base from J, with 6 bases in between. The CDR3 runs to 14 residues. The CDR3 loop reads CASSQERDNYGYTF. CDR3 sequence (DNA): TGTGCCAGCAGCCAAGAACGAGATAACTATGGCTACACCTTC.

V and J are TRBV30 and TRBJ2-3; TRBD2 might be the D (5 bases). This CDR3 is built from 14 residues. Germline assignment: CDR1 GTSNPN and CDR2 SVGIG (reference sequence). With 3 bases removed from V and 0 bases from J, the gap between germline ends came to 10 bases. The CDR3 DNA is TGTGCCTGGAGCATGGGAGCGAGCACAGATACGCAGTATTTT. This encodes CAWSMGASTDTQYF.

In its sample, this clonotype was seen once. The rearrangement uses TRBV9 and TRBJ2-5, with 10 bases that match TRBD2. Germline values: CDR1 SGDLS, CDR2 YYNGEE. CDR3 size: 16 residues. The junction had 3 bases not matched to a gene; V was cut back by 0 bases and J by 1 base. The chain's CDR3 is CASSVEIAGGQETQYF. CDR3 in DNA: TGTGCCAGCAGCGTAGAGATAGCGGGGGGCCAAGAGACCCAGTACTTC.

The chain couples TRBV4-3 to TRBJ2-1, with D possibly TRBD1 on 6 matching bases. The length of the CDR3 is 17 residues. Trimming cost V 1 base and J 1 base, with 14 bases left between them. Germline lookup yields CDR1 LGHNA and CDR2 YSLEER. CDR3 amino acids: CASSQALTGISYNEQFF. CDR3 DNA sequence: TGCGCCAGCAGCCAAGCCCTCACAGGGATTTCCTACAATGAGCAGTTCTTC.

The rearrangement joins TRBV7-9 to TRBJ1-2; D is uncertain. The CDR3 totals 17 residues. From germline, CDR1 is SEHNR and CDR2 FQNEAQ (reference sequence). V was clipped by 2 bases and J by 0 bases, with 16 bases between them. The CDR3 region is CASSLFGNGSSNYGYTF. The CDR3, as DNA: TGTGCCAGCAGCTTATTTGGAAATGGCAGTTCTAACTATGGCTACACCTTC.

The chain combines TRBV6-1 with TRBJ1-2; 9 bases line up with TRBD1. From germline, CDR1 is MNHNS and CDR2 SASEGT. The CDR3 spans 15 residues. V was clipped by 10 bases and J by 2 bases; unmatched bases: 11. CDR3 region: CATRGQGESNYGYTF. In DNA, the CDR3 is TGTGCCACCCGGGGACAGGGTGAATCAAACTATGGCTACACCTTC.